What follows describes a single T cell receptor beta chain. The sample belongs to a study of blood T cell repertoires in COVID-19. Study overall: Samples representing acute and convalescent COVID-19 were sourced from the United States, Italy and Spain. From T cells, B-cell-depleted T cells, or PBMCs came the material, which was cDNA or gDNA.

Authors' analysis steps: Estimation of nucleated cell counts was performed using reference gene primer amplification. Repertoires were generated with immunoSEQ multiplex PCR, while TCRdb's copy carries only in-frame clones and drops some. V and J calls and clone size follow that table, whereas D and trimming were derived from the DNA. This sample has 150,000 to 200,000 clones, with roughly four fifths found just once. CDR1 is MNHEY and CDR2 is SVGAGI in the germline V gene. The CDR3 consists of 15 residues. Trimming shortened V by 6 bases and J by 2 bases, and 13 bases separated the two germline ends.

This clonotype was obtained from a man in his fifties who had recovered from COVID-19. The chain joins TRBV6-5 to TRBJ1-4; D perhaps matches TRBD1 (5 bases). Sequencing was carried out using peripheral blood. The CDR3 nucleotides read TGTGCCAGCAGACCCCCAGGGTTTACTAATGAAAAACTGTTTTTT. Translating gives CASRPPGFTNEKLFF.